This T cell receptor beta chain comes out of a study of OX40 agonist ivuxolimab in advanced cancers. Study-wide background: The dose-escalation group included hepatocellular carcinoma, melanoma, renal cell carcinoma and head and neck cancer. Study conclusions and caveats: Clones of CD4+ and CD8+ blood T cells grew by week 6 at doses of 0.1 to 3.0 mg/kg.

This CDR3 spans 14 amino acids. Looked up from germline, CDR1 is MGHDK and CDR2 is SYGVNS. Repertoires were generated with immunoSEQ multiplex PCR, while TCRdb's copy carries only in-frame clones and drops some. This sample has more than 50,000 clones, with about 85% found just once. On this clone itself: Its matching antigen is unknown.

The chain links TRBV25-1 to TRBJ1-5, with 8 positions matching TRBD1. The origin of this receptor is an adult with an advanced solid tumor such as melanoma, head and neck, liver or kidney cancer. The sequences come from CD4+ or CD8+ T cells sorted from blood, collected in a trial of the OX40 agonist ivuxolimab. The CDR3 region is CAPPTGGSNQPQHF. The CDR3 DNA sequence: TGTGCTCCTCCAACAGGGGGTAGCAATCAGCCCCAGCATTTT.